Following are 7 T cell receptor beta chains from one sample sequenced in a study of T cells in Graves' hyperthyroidism and ophthalmopathy. Amplified TCR beta CDR3 regions came from RNA transcripts. A first-round RT-PCR of the TCR CDR3 used the HTBI primer set. Via MiXCR, TCRdb re-called the multiplex PCR reads, giving one row per CDR3 protein. Of nearly 750,000 distinct CDR3 sequences in the sample, 35% were seen once. What was sequenced was blood. These receptors all stem from a woman aged 40 to 55 with Graves' hyperthyroidism.

Ten or more counts support this clonotype. This chain uses TRBV11-2 with TRBJ2-7; TRBD1 agrees at 7 bases. Germline CDR1 SGHAT, CDR2 FQNNGV. V was pared by 3 bases and J by 5 bases, with 7 bases of the junction left unmatched. The CDR3 consists of 14 residues. The CDR3 protein is CASSFRQGSHEQYF. The DNA of the CDR3 is TGTGCCAGCAGCTTCCGACAGGGTTCCCACGAGCAGTACTTC.

The chain links TRBV7-2 to TRBJ1-6, with D unclear. The CDR3 is 15 residues long. CDR1 is SGHTA and CDR2 is FQGNSA in the germline V gene. V lost 2 bases and J 7 bases, leaving 12 bases between the germline ends. CDR3 region: CASSLYEDLNSPLHF. Here the CDR3 DNA reads TGTGCCAGCAGCTTATACGAGGACCTGAATTCACCCCTCCACTTT. Full variable domain (remainder filled in from reference TRBV7-2 and TRBJ1-6): GAGVSQSPSNKVTEKGKDVELRCDPISGHTALYWYRQSLGQGLEFLIYFQGNSAPDKSGLPSDRFSAERTGGSVSTLTIQRTQQEDSAVYLCASSLYEDLNSPLHFGNGTRLTVT.

In the case of this clonotype: A much larger clone differs from this one at a single base, so this may be a read error. V is TRBV7-9 and J is TRBJ1-1; D gene uncertain. This CDR3 has 14 amino acids. Germline V gene data show CDR1 as SEHNR and CDR2 as FQNEAQ (reference sequence). In nucleotides, the CDR3 is TGTGCCAGCAGCTTTGAACACAAGAACACTGAAGCTCTCTTT. This encodes CASSFEHKNTEALF.

The chain is built from TRBV5-4 and TRBJ1-1; 9 nucleotides align to TRBD1. The J segment lost 4 bases and the V segment lost 4 bases, leaving 5 bases of the junction unmatched. Looked up from germline, CDR1 is SGHNT and CDR2 is YYREEE (reference sequence). The length of the CDR3 is 14 residues. The CDR3 bases are TGTGCCAGCAGCGGCAACAGGGGGCTCACTGAAGCTTTCTTT. As protein: CASSGNRGLTEAFF.

Remarks on this clonotype: A much more abundant neighbour one base away suggests this may be a read error. J is TRBJ2-2 and V is TRBV19, with D perhaps matching TRBD2 (7 bases). The CDR3 is made up of 15 amino acids. CDR1 and CDR2 from the germline V gene are LNHDA and SQIVND (reference sequence). CDR3 DNA sequence: TGTGCCAGTGGTATCGCGGGGGCTGCAACCGGGGAGCTGTTTTTT. Amino acid sequence: CASGIAGAATGELFF.

The CDR3 bases are TGCGCCAGCAGCTTGGGAGGGGCGGTAGCCTACGAGCAGTACTTC. It codes for CASSLGGAVAYEQYF. V gene TRBV5-1 combines with J gene TRBJ2-7; the D call may be TRBD1 or TRBD2 (5 bases each). This CDR3 region has 15 residues. Germline V gene lookup returns CDR1 SGHRS and CDR2 YFSETQ. V lost 0 bases and J 2 bases, leaving 12 bases between the germline ends. The variable domain in full, with the rest retrieved from reference TRBV5-1 and TRBJ2-7, is KAGVTQTPRYLIKTRGQQVTLSCSPISGHRSVSWYQQTPGQGLQFLFEYFSETQRNKGNFPGRFSGRQFSNSRSEMNVSTLELGDSALYLCASSLGGAVAYEQYFGPGTRLTVT.

This clonotype was counted a few times. The chain combines TRBV5-8 with TRBJ2-5, with D uncertain. Germline-derived CDR1 and CDR2 are SGHTS and YDEGEE. Trimming shortened V by 2 bases and J by 2 bases, and 13 bases separated the two germline ends. The CDR3 extends over 15 amino acids. The CDR3 DNA follows: TGTGCCAGCAGCTTTGGGTTCTCCAGACAAGAGACCCAGTACTTC. Its protein is CASSFGFSRQETQYF.